This T cell receptor beta chain was observed in a study of blood T cell repertoires in COVID-19. Data came from immunoSEQ multiplex PCR; TCRdb stores just in-frame clones and leaves some out. The sample includes roughly 160,000 clones, around 85% of them seen just once. The V gene's germline CDR1 is LGHDT and CDR2 YNNKEL (reference sequence). The V and J ends lost 4 bases and 1 base, in that order; junction bases with no gene match: 0. This CDR3 contains 14 residues. What was sequenced was peripheral blood. The rearrangement uses TRBV3-1 (or the pseudogene TRBV3-2) and TRBJ2-2; 7 nucleotides match TRBD1. This TCR came from a man older than 75 with COVID-19, enrolled during active disease. The CDR3: CASSRTGNTGELFF. In DNA form, the CDR3 reads TGTGCCAGCAGCCGGACAGGGAACACCGGGGAGCTGTTTTTT.